The source of this T cell receptor beta chain is a study of blood T cell repertoires in COVID-19. The CDR3 loop spans 13 amino acids. V lost 5 bases and J lost 2, with 10 bases in between. Seattle's enrolled individuals joined amid active infection and were then monitored longitudinally. Original methodology: Amplification with reference gene primers provided the estimates of nucleated cell counts. Sequencing was performed with immunoSEQ multiplex PCR; in TCRdb, only in-frame clones are kept and a portion is missing. V, J and clone size are taken as reported in that table, and D and trimming were inferred from the DNA itself. Found here are 100,000 to 150,000 clones, 90% to 95% of them singletons; the top ten hold around 2%.

The V and J genes are TRBV12-3 or TRBV12-4 and TRBJ2-7, with TRBD2 as a possible D gene (6 bases). The sequence derives from a man aged 50 or older with COVID-19, enrolled during active disease. The sample was peripheral blood. The CDR3 region has the DNA TGTGCCAGCAGTCCTGGAGGGGCCTACGAGCAGTACGTC. This encodes CASSPGGAYEQYV.